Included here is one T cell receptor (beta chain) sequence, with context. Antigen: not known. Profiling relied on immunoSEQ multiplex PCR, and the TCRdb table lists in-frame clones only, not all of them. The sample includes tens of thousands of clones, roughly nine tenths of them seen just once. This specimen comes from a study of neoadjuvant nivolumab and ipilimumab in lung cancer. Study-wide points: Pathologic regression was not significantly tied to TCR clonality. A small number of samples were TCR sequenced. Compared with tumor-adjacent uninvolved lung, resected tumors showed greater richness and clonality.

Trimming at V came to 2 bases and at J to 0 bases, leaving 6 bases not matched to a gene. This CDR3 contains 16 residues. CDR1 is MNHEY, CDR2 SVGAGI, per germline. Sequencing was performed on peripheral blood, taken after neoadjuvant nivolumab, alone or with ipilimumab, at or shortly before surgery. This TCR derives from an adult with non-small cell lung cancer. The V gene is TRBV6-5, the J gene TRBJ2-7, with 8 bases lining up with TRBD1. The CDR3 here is CASSYLGQGASYEQYF. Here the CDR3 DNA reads TGTGCCAGCAGTTACCTAGGACAGGGAGCCTCCTACGAGCAGTACTTC.